Below, 10 T cell receptor beta chains from the same sample are listed, as sequenced in a study of control samples from healthy donors and cancer patients. Here immunoSEQ multiplex PCR was the method, and the copy in TCRdb shows in-frame clones only, minus some. Among 60,000 or so clones listed, about 96% were seen once. The sequenced material came from blood. Source of these receptors: a woman under 30 in good health.

The chain links TRBV19 to TRBJ1-4; 7 nucleotides match TRBD1. Germline CDR1 and CDR2: LNHDA and SQIVND (reference sequence). This CDR3 spans 15 amino acids. The J segment lost 7 bases and the V segment lost 5 bases, leaving 10 bases of the junction unmatched. CDR3 DNA: TGTGCCAGTAGTGGACGACAGGGCCGGGGTGAAAAACTGTTTTTT. Its translation is CASSGRQGRGEKLFF.

J is TRBJ2-5 and V is TRBV5-1, with 11 positions matching TRBD2. The J segment lost 1 base and the V segment lost 3 bases, leaving 5 bases of the junction unmatched. CDR1 and CDR2 (germline): SGHRS, YFSETQ. This CDR3 has 16 amino acids. The CDR3: CASSYSGGAIQETQYF. The CDR3 nucleotides are TGCGCCAGCAGCTATAGCGGGGGGGCCATCCAAGAGACCCAGTACTTC.

The gene calls are TRBV6-4 and TRBJ2-3; D could derive from TRBD1 or TRBD2 (5 bases each). Germline loops: CDR1 MRHNA, CDR2 SNTAGT. The CDR3 extends over 14 amino acids. V lost 4 bases, J lost 1 base, and 9 bases lay in between. The CDR3 region is CASSGGPGTDTQYF. For the CDR3, the DNA is TGTGCCAGCAGTGGGGGACCCGGCACAGATACGCAGTATTTT.

This chain links TRBV30 with TRBJ1-1; D not certain. Trimming removed 3 bases from V and 9 bases from J, with 8 bases in between. This CDR3 is built from 10 residues. Germline V gene sequence: CDR1 GTSNPN, CDR2 SVGIG (reference sequence). The CDR3 region is CAWRVIKAFF. CDR3 nucleotide sequence: TGTGCCTGGAGGGTGATTAAAGCTTTCTTT.

The chain uses TRBV6-1 and TRBJ1-4, with a weak D call TRBD1 (5 bases). V was trimmed by 2 bases and J by 7 bases, leaving 17 bases between them. The CDR3 is 16 amino acids. Looked up from germline, CDR1 is MNHNS and CDR2 is SASEGT. CDR3 sequence (DNA): TGTGCCAGCAGTGAAAGAGGCATGGGGGGGGGTGAAAAACTGTTTTTT. As protein: CASSERGMGGGEKLFF.

This rearrangement joins TRBV13 to TRBJ2-2; D ambiguous. The CDR3 totals 17 residues. The ends were cut back, 5 bases at V and 1 base at J, with 17 bases in the middle. CDR1 is PRHDT and CDR2 is FYEKMQ in the germline V gene (reference sequence). CDR3 coding DNA: TGTGCCAGCAGCGCCAACTCAATCAACCTGAACACCGGGGAGCTGTTTTTT. The encoded protein is CASSANSINLNTGELFF.

The V gene is TRBV10-3, the J gene TRBJ1-5, with 7 bases that match TRBD1. The CDR3 is 13 amino acids. Germline-derived CDR1 and CDR2 are ENHRY and SYGVKD. V gave up 6 bases and J gave up 5 bases; unmatched junction bases: 4. Here the CDR3 reads CAIRDRIDQPQHF. The CDR3 DNA is TGTGCCATCAGGGACAGGATAGATCAGCCCCAGCATTTT.

The chain has TRBV7-2 and TRBJ1-5; TRBD1 agrees at 7 bases. The CDR3 sequence is 17 residues long. After removal of 0 bases from V and 3 bases from J, the junction contained 8 bases not matched to a gene. Germline V gene data show CDR1 as SGHTA and CDR2 as FQGNSA. The CDR3 region has the DNA TGTGCCAGCAGCTTAGCCTTGACAGGGTTTAACAATCAGCCCCAGCATTTT. It encodes CASSLALTGFNNQPQHF.

As DNA, the CDR3 is TGTGCCAGCAGCCTCAGACTAGCGGGGGCCTACAATGAGCAGTTCTTC. Its protein is CASSLRLAGAYNEQFF. The J gene is TRBJ2-1, the V gene TRBV28; 12 nucleotides align to TRBD2. V shed 6 bases and J 2 bases; nucleotides not matched to a gene: 5. Germline V CDR1 and CDR2: MDHEN, SYDVKM. This CDR3 spans 16 amino acids.

V is TRBV3-1 (or the pseudogene TRBV3-2) and J is TRBJ1-1; TRBD1 is a possible D gene (6 bases). Germline assignment: CDR1 LGHDT and CDR2 YNNKEL (reference sequence). The CDR3 is made up of 14 amino acids. V lost 0 bases and J 4 bases, leaving 9 bases between the germline ends. CDR3 sequence (DNA): TGTGCCAGCAGCCAAGAAGGGGGGGTCACTGAAGCTTTCTTT. Translated: CASSQEGGVTEAFF.